This T cell receptor beta chain was recovered during a study of control samples from healthy donors and cancer patients (dated by TCRdb to about 2020). About this clone: There is no known antigen for this receptor. No base qualities exist here, and no much larger clone lies one base off it.

For CDR1 and CDR2, the germline V gene lists SGHAT and FQNNGV. Counted from cysteine to phenylalanine, this CDR3 has 14 amino acids. Only the CDR3 region is kept as DNA, spanning 42 bases read in frame from base 1. Trimming removed 5 bases from V and 7 bases from J, leaving 12 bases between the germline ends. The library was obtained by the immunoSEQ multiplex PCR assay. TCRdb limited this immuneACCESS table to in-frame rearrangements with V and J called. A share of clones is missing; checked studies link under half to unresolved V genes, and the rest is unexplained. This sample is represented by 55,000 to 70,000 clones; roughly 89% of them were singletons. The ten largest clones take up under 7% of the sample.

The source of this sequence is a man aged 60 to 75 with colorectal cancer. Sequencing was performed on PBMCs. The sequence is built from TRBV11-2 and TRBJ1-6; the D gene lacks a confident call. The DNA sequence is as follows: TGTGCCAGCAGCCCGAGACGGGAAAATTCACCCCTCCACTTT. Its protein product is CASSPRRENSPLHF.